This T cell receptor beta chain was observed in a study of blood T cells in healthy people across ages. A second PCR of 7 to 11 cycles used a sample-barcoded 5' primer and a J-beta primer mix. MiXCR was run by TCRdb on the 5' RACE reads, yielding one entry per CDR3 protein. The table has hundreds of thousands of distinct CDR3 sequences, 32% seen once. Findings of the study overall: Across the age range, TCR beta diversity per million T cells fell in a roughly linear way.

This clonotype was found many times. Its specificity is unknown. Material: blood. The TCR sequence derives from a woman aged 80 or over in good health.

DNA of the CDR3: TGTGCCAGCAGCCTTAGGGTGGGGAGAAGCTCCTACAATGAGCAGTTCTTC. Its protein is CASSLRVGRSSYNEQFF. V is TRBV3-1 and J is TRBJ2-1, with D possibly matching TRBD2 (5 bases). In germline, CDR1 is LGHDT, CDR2 YNNKEL (reference sequence). The germline V and J ends were trimmed by 4 bases and 0 bases, with 16 bases remaining between them. The CDR3 is made up of 17 amino acids.